The clone carrying this TCR beta chain was seen many times. Its target is not known. The authors made TCR beta libraries by quantitative 5'-RACE with molecular barcodes. Via MiXCR, TCRdb re-called the 5' RACE reads, giving one row per CDR3 protein. The table includes about 240,000 distinct CDR3 sequences, 8% to 9.5% detected once. This entry comes from a study of CD8 T cells in ankylosing spondylitis. The study, taken as a whole, reports: As reported, disease-linked clones showed significant enrichment in matched ankylosing spondylitis synovial fluid.

The CDR3 totals 14 residues. V was trimmed by 2 bases and J by 1 base, leaving 8 bases between them. The germline V gene encodes CDR1 SGHRS and CDR2 YFSETQ. The rearrangement joins TRBV5-1 to TRBJ2-3; D gene unclear. The specimen was blood, either unsorted or a sorted T cell fraction (not recorded which). The source is a male donor with ankylosing spondylitis or in good health (not recorded which). The CDR3 sequence is CASSFRSGTDTQYF. DNA of the CDR3: TGCGCCAGCAGCTTCCGATCTGGCACAGATACGCAGTATTTT.